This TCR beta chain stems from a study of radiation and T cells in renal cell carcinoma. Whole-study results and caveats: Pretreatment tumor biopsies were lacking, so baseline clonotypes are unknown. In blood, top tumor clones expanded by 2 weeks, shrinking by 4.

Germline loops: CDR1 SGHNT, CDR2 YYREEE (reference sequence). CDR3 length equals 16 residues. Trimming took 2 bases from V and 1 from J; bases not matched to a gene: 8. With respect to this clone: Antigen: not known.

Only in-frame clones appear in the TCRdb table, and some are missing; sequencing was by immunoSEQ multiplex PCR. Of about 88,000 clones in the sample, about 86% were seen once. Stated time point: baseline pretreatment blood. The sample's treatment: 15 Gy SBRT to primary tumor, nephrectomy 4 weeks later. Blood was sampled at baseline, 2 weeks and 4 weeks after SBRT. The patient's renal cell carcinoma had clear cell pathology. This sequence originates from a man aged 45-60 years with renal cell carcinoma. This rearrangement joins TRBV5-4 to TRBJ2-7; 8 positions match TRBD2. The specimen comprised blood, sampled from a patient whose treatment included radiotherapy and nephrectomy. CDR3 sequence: CASSFGGGRPSYEQYF. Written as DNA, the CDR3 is TGTGCCAGCAGCTTTGGGGGCGGGAGGCCATCCTACGAGCAGTACTTC.